These 26 T cell receptor beta chains were all obtained from the same sample, sequenced in a study of cytomegalovirus exposure and HLA in healthy donors. Amplification used 60 Vbeta primers and 13 Jbeta primers. Clones were sequenced by immunoSEQ multiplex PCR, and TCRdb holds only the in-frame ones, with some missing. The sample contains under 200,000 clones, around four fifths of which appear only once. Specimen: PBMCs. The receptors shown here come from a man between 45 and 60 years old in good health and CMV-seropositive.

This chain connects TRBV5-1 to TRBJ2-5, with D possibly being TRBD2 (6 bases). CDR1 is SGHRS, CDR2 YFSETQ, per germline. This CDR3 has 15 amino acids. The germline V and J ends were trimmed by 3 bases and 2 bases, with 14 bases remaining between them. The CDR3 coding sequence is TGCGCCAGCAGCTCGGGGACTGGAATTCAAGAGACCCAGTACTTC. It codes for CASSSGTGIQETQYF.

CDR3 sequence reads: CASSRGGRDQPQHF. The CDR3 DNA reads as TGTGCCAGCAGCCGAGGAGGGCGGGATCAGCCCCAGCATTTT. The chain carries TRBV7-9 and TRBJ1-5; D gene ambiguous. Germline assignment: CDR1 SEHNR and CDR2 FQNEAQ (reference sequence). This CDR3 region has 14 residues. Trimming shortened V by 5 bases and J by 5 bases, and 13 bases separated the two germline ends.

The V call is TRBV5-1, the J call TRBJ2-1; TRBD1 matches at 9 bases. In germline, CDR1 is SGHRS, CDR2 YFSETQ. With 0 bases clipped from V and 4 bases from J, the junction kept 2 bases outside the gene matches. The CDR3 totals 15 residues. The chain's CDR3 is CASSLDGQGYNEQFF. The CDR3, as DNA: TGCGCCAGCAGCTTGGACGGACAGGGGTACAATGAGCAGTTCTTC.

The chain employs TRBV19 and TRBJ1-5; no reliable D call. V lost 0 bases, J lost 6 bases, and 6 bases lay in between. From germline, CDR1 is LNHDA and CDR2 SQIVND (reference sequence). This CDR3 has 13 residues. CDR3: CASSIERSQPQHF. The DNA of the CDR3 is TGTGCCAGTAGTATAGAACGGAGTCAGCCCCAGCATTTT.

The DNA of the CDR3 is TGTGCCTGGACCTCGGGGTATAGCAATCAGCCCCAGCATTTT. Its protein product is CAWTSGYSNQPQHF. The rearrangement uses TRBV30 and TRBJ1-5; no clear D. Germline lookup yields CDR1 GTSNPN and CDR2 SVGIG (reference sequence). The germline V and J ends were trimmed by 4 bases and 0 bases, with 10 bases remaining between them. The CDR3 loop spans 14 amino acids.

This chain joins TRBV21-1 and TRBJ1-4. TRBV21-1 is a known pseudogene. The CDR3 length is 15 residues. The CDR3, as DNA: TGTGCCAGCAGCAAAGGGAAAGAGGTGTTCGAAAAACTGTTTTTT. This translates into CASSKGKEVFEKLFF.

The table lists this clone with a few counts. J is TRBJ1-3 and V is TRBV10-3; 7 positions agree with TRBD1. The CDR3 is 16 amino acids. The V segment lost 6 bases and the J segment 2 bases; nucleotides outside the gene matches: 10. Per the germline V gene, CDR1 is ENHRY and CDR2 is SYGVKD. The CDR3, as DNA: TGTGCCATCAGAGACAGGGCTGTGAGGACTGGAAACACCATATATTTT. This sequence encodes CAIRDRAVRTGNTIYF.

V is TRBV5-4 and J is TRBJ2-1; 14 bases fit TRBD2. Germline assignment: CDR1 SGHNT and CDR2 YYREEE (reference sequence). CDR3 length: 15 amino acids. With V trimmed by 5 bases and J by 8 bases, 6 bases remained unmatched. CDR3 in amino acids: CASSFGTSGSHEQFF. In DNA, the CDR3 is TGTGCCAGCAGTTTTGGGACTAGCGGGAGTCATGAGCAGTTCTTC.

CDR3 in DNA: TGTGCCTGGAGGACAGGTCTCGCTGAAAAACTGTTTTTT. The encoded protein is CAWRTGLAEKLFF. The rearrangement joins TRBV30 to TRBJ1-4; D might be TRBD1 (6 bases). The CDR3 runs to 13 residues. V lost 3 bases and J lost 7, with 12 bases in between. Germline V gives CDR1 GTSNPN, CDR2 SVGIG (reference sequence).

The CDR3 coding sequence is TGTGCCAGCAGCTTAGATGGTGGGGGCTGGGATAATTCACCCCTCCACTTT. Translation gives CASSLDGGGWDNSPLHF. The J gene is TRBJ1-6, the V gene TRBV11-2, with D perhaps TRBD1 (6 bases). The V gene lost 0 bases and the J gene lost 5 bases, with 14 bases spanning the gap. Germline V gene sequence: CDR1 SGHAT, CDR2 FQNNGV. CDR3 length equals 17 residues.

The CDR3 region has the DNA TGTGCCATCAGTGACGAAGGGGCCTACGAGCAGTACTTC. This translates into CAISDEGAYEQYF. The rearrangement links TRBV10-3 to TRBJ2-7; a weak D match, TRBD1 (5 bases). Trimming removed 3 bases at V and 2 bases at J, with 8 bases between. CDR3 size: 13 residues. Germline V gene lookup returns CDR1 ENHRY and CDR2 SYGVKD.

The chain has TRBV27 and TRBJ2-7; D gene unclear. Between the trimmed V and J ends, which lost 3 bases and 2 bases, there was a span of 5 bases. Germline V CDR1 and CDR2: MNHEY, SMNVEV (reference sequence). The CDR3 extends over 12 amino acids. The CDR3 is CASSFLPYEQYF. For the CDR3, the DNA is TGTGCCAGCAGTTTCCTACCCTACGAGCAGTACTTC.

The genes are TRBV9 and TRBJ2-2; 13 bases are a match to TRBD2. The CDR3 extends over 17 amino acids. Looked up from germline, CDR1 is SGDLS and CDR2 is YYNGEE. V lost 2 bases and J lost 5; bases outside the gene matches: 6. CDR3 DNA sequence: TGTGCCAGCAGCGTCGGACTAGCGGGAGAGAGGACCGGGGAGCTGTTTTTT. Amino acids: CASSVGLAGERTGELFF.

The chain couples TRBV10-3 to TRBJ1-1, with D possibly TRBD1 on 6 matching bases. Per the germline V gene, CDR1 is ENHRY and CDR2 is SYGVKD. V was pared by 4 bases and J by 3 bases, with 15 bases between. This CDR3 is built from 15 residues. The DNA of the CDR3 is TGTGCCATCAGTGCGAATACAGGGATTTACACTGAAGCTTTCTTT. Translation: CAISANTGIYTEAFF.

This clone was seen a single time. The V and J genes are TRBV4-2 and TRBJ1-5, with 7 bases aligning to TRBD1. CDR3 length equals 16 residues. With 1 base clipped from V and 4 bases from J, the junction kept 7 bases outside the gene matches. Germline V gene data show CDR1 as LGHNA and CDR2 as YNFKEQ. The CDR3 region has the DNA TGTGCCAGCAGCCAAGTTCAACGGGACAGAAATCAGCCCCAGCATTTT. It is translated as CASSQVQRDRNQPQHF.

This clone was detected a few times. In DNA form, the CDR3 reads TGTGCCAGCAGACCAAGAATAAAATCCTACGAGCAGTACTTC. Its translation is CASRPRIKSYEQYF. The J gene is TRBJ2-5, the V gene TRBV28; unclear D gene. With the DNA end fitting TRBJ2-7 better, the J assignment may be wrong. This CDR3 region has 14 residues. Germline CDR1 is MDHEN and CDR2 is SYDVKM.

This rearrangement joins TRBV5-6 to TRBJ1-6; D gene uncertain. The CDR3 is made up of 15 amino acids. V was cut by 0 bases and J by 2 bases, with 6 bases left in between. Per germline, CDR1 SGHDT and CDR2 YYEEEE. CDR3 residues: CASSLEATYNSPLHF. The CDR3 DNA follows: TGTGCCAGCAGCTTGGAAGCGACCTATAATTCACCCCTCCACTTT.

The chain carries TRBV4-3 and TRBJ2-3, with D uncertain. Trimming removed 0 bases at V and 1 base at J, with 8 bases between. CDR3 length: 15 amino acids. Per the germline V gene, CDR1 is LGHNA and CDR2 is YSLEER. DNA for the CDR3: TGCGCCAGCAGCCAAGATTTGAGAGGCACAGATACGCAGTATTTT. Encoded protein: CASSQDLRGTDTQYF.

This clone was detected once. The rearrangement joins TRBV12-5 to TRBJ2-5; 7 bases are shared with TRBD2. The CDR3 loop spans 14 amino acids. J lost 4 bases, V lost 7 bases, and 9 bases had no gene match. Per germline, CDR1 LGHNT and CDR2 FRNRAP. This CDR3 reads CASAGPGRGETQYF. The CDR3 nucleotides are TGTGCTAGTGCTGGCCCGGGGAGGGGAGAGACCCAGTACTTC.

The J gene is TRBJ1-1, the V gene TRBV29-1; 8 bases match TRBD1. J was trimmed by 8 bases and V by 6 bases; bases with no gene match: 5. The CDR3 sequence is 11 residues long. CDR1 and CDR2 (germline): SQVTM, ANQGSEA. CDR3 sequence: CSVPDRGEAFF. DNA for the CDR3: TGCAGCGTACCCGACAGGGGAGAAGCTTTCTTT.

The CDR3: CASSPGSLDYNEQFF. In DNA, the CDR3 is TGCGCCAGCAGCCCCGGGAGCCTGGACTACAATGAGCAGTTCTTC. This rearrangement joins TRBV5-1 to TRBJ2-1; D might be TRBD2 (6 bases). V was pared by 4 bases and J by 3 bases, with 14 bases between. CDR1 and CDR2 from the germline V gene are SGHRS and YFSETQ. This CDR3 spans 15 amino acids.

This rearrangement joins TRBV15 to TRBJ2-3; no clear D gene. The germline V gene has CDR1 LNHNV and CDR2 YYDKDF (reference sequence). This CDR3 comprises 14 residues. V lost 2 bases to trimming and J lost 1 base, with 7 bases between them. The DNA of the CDR3 is TGTGCCACCAGCAGACAGGTGGGCACAGATACGCAGTATTTT. Protein product: CATSRQVGTDTQYF.

The V and J genes are TRBV7-9 and TRBJ1-4; TRBD1 matches at 8 bases. After removal of 5 bases from V and 5 bases from J, the junction contained 7 bases not matched to a gene. The germline V gene has CDR1 SEHNR and CDR2 FQNEAQ (reference sequence). CDR3 size: 15 residues. CDR3 in amino acids: CASSQDRVGNEKLFF. The CDR3 coding sequence is TGTGCCAGCAGCCAGGACAGGGTTGGGAATGAAAAACTGTTTTTT.

The genes are TRBV18 and TRBJ1-1, with 9 bases matching TRBD1. Per the germline V gene, CDR1 is KGHSH and CDR2 is LQKENI. Unmatched junction bases numbered 7, after V lost 5 bases and J lost 3 bases. The CDR3 is 15 residues long. CDR3 coding DNA: TGTGCCAGCTCAAAAGGGACAGGGTTGGACACTGAAGCTTTCTTT. This translates into CASSKGTGLDTEAFF.

The chain couples TRBV19 to TRBJ1-2; unclear D gene. The CDR3 totals 12 residues. Per the germline V gene, CDR1 is LNHDA and CDR2 is SQIVND (reference sequence). V was trimmed by 5 bases and J by 4 bases, leaving 8 bases between them. The CDR3 reads CASSLRGYGYTF. CDR3 in DNA: TGTGCCAGTAGTTTAAGAGGCTATGGCTACACCTTC.

The rearrangement uses TRBV30 and TRBJ1-4, with D possibly being TRBD1 (5 bases). CDR1 GTSNPN and CDR2 SVGIG come from the germline V gene (reference sequence). V lost 7 bases, J lost 3 bases, and 18 bases lay in between. There are 15 residues in the CDR3. CDR3 sequence (DNA): TGTGCCTTTATCAACCAGGGCGCATCTAATGAAAAACTGTTTTTT. It specifies CAFINQGASNEKLFF.